This T cell receptor beta chain was found in a study of blood T cell repertoires in COVID-19. The wider study: The United States, Italy and Spain supplied acute and convalescent COVID-19 samples. Sources were T cells, B-cell-depleted T cells, or PBMCs; the material itself was cDNA or gDNA.

Per germline, CDR1 SGDLS and CDR2 YYNGEE. V gave up 4 bases and J gave up 2 bases; unmatched junction bases: 2. This CDR3 has 13 residues. There are a few counts of this clone. Original analysis: Reference gene primer amplification gave nucleated cell count estimates. Profiled with immunoSEQ multiplex PCR; TCRdb holds only in-frame clones, not every one. V, J and clone size derive from that table, while D and trimming were established from the DNA sequence. Among 120,000 to 150,000 clones, 85% were seen once, and the ten largest hold roughly 2.9%. The rearrangement uses TRBV9 and TRBJ1-2; 7 bases match TRBD1. The specimen was peripheral blood. The receptor comes from a woman in her 40s with active or convalescent COVID-19. The CDR3 sequence is CASSLGQNYGYTF. Here the CDR3 DNA reads TGTGCCAGCAGCCTGGGACAGAACTATGGCTACACCTTC.